This T cell receptor beta chain emerged from a study of T cell responses to AZD1222 COVID-19 vaccine. Study-level results: CD4 TCRs associated with vaccination spanned spike, dominating at 160-218 and 743-854. It was only after the peak T cell response that any repertoires were sampled. Close to half of all spike-specific TCRs reportedly target regions of the variants that are unmutated. After two AZD1222 doses, spike-specific TCR breadth and depth rose versus day 0.

Repertoires were generated with immunoSEQ multiplex PCR, while TCRdb's copy carries only in-frame clones and drops some. The sample comprises some 130,000 clones, around 84% of which are singletons, and roughly 4.3% rests with the top ten. As regards this clone: Its antigen is unidentified.

The CDR3 runs 11 residues. The V gene lost 3 bases and the J gene lost 12 bases, with 11 bases spanning the gap. Germline V gives CDR1 MNHNS, CDR2 SASEGT. The specimen comprised peripheral blood, sampled on day 0 of AZD1222 vaccination. This chain uses TRBV6-1 with TRBJ1-1; D is unclear. The receptor was isolated from an adult in good health. Here the CDR3 reads CASSDGLWTFF. CDR3 nucleotide sequence: TGTGCCAGCAGTGACGGCCTTTGGACTTTCTTT.